This TCR beta chain was profiled in a study of blood T cells in healthy people across ages. Findings of the study overall: Older individuals had lower TCR beta diversity per million T cells (the decline was roughly linear). Estimated diversity across one million T cells was deemed an underestimate.

Germline V gives CDR1 DFQATT, CDR2 SNEGSKA (reference sequence). The J segment lost 0 bases and the V segment lost 5 bases, leaving 6 bases of the junction unmatched. There are 15 residues in the CDR3. This clonotype was recorded a few times. Its antigen is undetermined. A J-beta primer mix and a sample-barcoded 5' primer were used in a second PCR of roughly 6 to 11 cycles. Each TCR beta cDNA got a 12-nucleotide random molecular identifier. The study obtained at least 3 million CDR3-containing paired-end reads from every sample. TCRdb fed the 5' RACE reads into MiXCR, producing one record per CDR3 protein. The sample holds roughly 730,000 distinct CDR3 sequences; 56% are singletons and the top ten take roughly 25%.

The origin of this receptor is a man aged 35 to 55 in good health. V is TRBV20-1 and J is TRBJ2-1, with 8 bases identical to TRBD1. The sample was blood. Written as DNA, the CDR3 is TGCAGTGCTCGAAAGACAGGGGACTCCTACAATGAGCAGTTCTTC. It is translated as CSARKTGDSYNEQFF.